The TCR beta chain described here comes from a study of blood T cell repertoires in COVID-19. V gave up 5 bases and J gave up 5 bases; unmatched junction bases: 9. The germline CDR1 and CDR2 sequences are SGHAT and FQNNGV. CDR3 length: 15 residues. The study assigned cohorts using participant-reported clinical history. Before they entered the study, exposed participants had met a COVID-19 case within 2 weeks. Assay used: immunoSEQ multiplex PCR; TCRdb lists only in-frame clones, some missing. The profile shows a few hundred thousand clones, 88% of them singletons. Source material: PBMCs or T cells enriched from blood (not recorded which). This chain links TRBV11-2 with TRBJ2-1; 7 nucleotides agree with TRBD1. The clonotype comes from a young woman who had been exposed to COVID-19. DNA of the CDR3: TGTGCCAGCAGCCATCGTGGGACAGCCAACAATGAGCAGTTCTTC. Translated: CASSHRGTANNEQFF. The variable domain in full, completed from reference TRBV11-2 and TRBJ2-1, reads EAGVAQSPRYKIIEKRQSVAFWCNPISGHATLYWYQQILGQGPKLLIQFQNNGVVDDSQLPKDRFSAERLKGVDSTLKIQPAKLEDSAVYLCASSHRGTANNEQFFGPGTRLTVL.